The present entry profiles one TCR beta chain with its context. V lost 4 bases to trimming and J lost 12 bases, with 20 bases between them. This CDR3 contains 14 residues. Germline V gene sequence: CDR1 SGHRS, CDR2 YFSETQ. In TCRdb, the RT-PCR reads were re-called with MiXCR into one record per CDR3 protein. Here the sample spans about 700,000 distinct CDR3 sequences, 12% to 15% being singletons. The origin of this receptor is a female donor in good health, serving as a healthy control. The chain carries TRBV5-1 and TRBJ2-1; TRBD2 is a possible D gene (5 bases). Material: memory CD4+ T cells from blood. Written as DNA, the CDR3 is TGCGCCAGCAGCATGCCTGAGAAGGACGAGGGGCAGTTCTTC. Translated: CASSMPEKDEGQFF.